The 14 T cell receptor beta chains reported below all come from one sample, sequenced in a study of CD8 T cells in ankylosing spondylitis (TCRdb year 2017). Antigens of these TCRs are unknown. Libraries were built with 5' RACE. The listed sequencing device is Illumina HiSeq 2500. TCRdb passed the public sequencing reads through fastp at Q25 and MiXCR, retaining productive beta sequences. Every CDR3 protein is listed once, alongside the most common genes and DNA of its rows. The sample contains more than 600,000 distinct CDR3 sequences, roughly 19% of them found a single time. The ten largest account for under 20% of the sample. Broader findings and caveats from the paper: Blood from ankylosing spondylitis patients appeared to be characterized by a TCR beta motif composed of about eight highly homologous amino acid variants.

Input material: blood, either unsorted or a sorted T cell fraction (not recorded which). The receptors come from a male donor with ankylosing spondylitis.

In this sample, this clonotype turned up a few times. This chain links TRBV5-1 with TRBJ2-1, with 11 bases that match TRBD2. V gave up 5 bases and J gave up 4 bases; unmatched junction bases: 8. The CDR3 contains 16 residues. Per germline, CDR1 SGHRS and CDR2 YFSETQ. Written as DNA, the CDR3 is TGCGCCAGCAGAGTTCCGGGACTAGCGGATTACAATGAGCAGTTCTTC. Amino acids: CASRVPGLADYNEQFF.

A few counts support this clonotype. The rearrangement uses TRBV2 and TRBJ2-7, with D possibly TRBD1 on 5 matching bases. The CDR3 is made up of 12 amino acids. Germline CDR1 and CDR2: SNHLY and FYNNEI. V lost 6 bases, J lost 6 bases, and 12 bases lay in between. The CDR3 protein is CASSSDISEQYF. DNA for the CDR3: TGTGCCAGCAGCTCGGACATATCCGAGCAGTACTTC.

This clonotype has just a few counts. The chain carries TRBV6-5 and TRBJ2-1; D is ambiguous. The CDR3 spans 15 residues. Trimming stripped 4 bases from V and 8 bases from J, with 18 bases between. Germline lookup yields CDR1 MNHEY and CDR2 SVGAGI. DNA of the CDR3: TGTGCCAGCAGTTCCCCTACGGCAGTTTTCGATGAGCAGTTCTTC. Protein sequence: CASSSPTAVFDEQFF.

In this sample, this clonotype turned up once. The CDR3 region is CASSPQGGGGAYEQFF. The DNA of the CDR3 is TGCGCCAGCAGCCCCCAGGGGGGCGGGGGGGCCTATGAGCAGTTCTTC. The J gene is TRBJ2-1, the V gene TRBV5-1; TRBD2 matches 9 bases. The CDR3 totals 16 residues. Trimming took 4 bases from V and 8 from J; bases not matched to a gene: 13. CDR1 SGHRS and CDR2 YFSETQ come from the germline V gene.

This clonotype showed up just a few times. This sequence joins TRBV5-1 and TRBJ2-2; TRBD2 is a possible D gene (5 bases). Germline values: CDR1 SGHRS, CDR2 YFSETQ. V was cut by 1 base and J by 8 bases, with 15 bases left in between. The CDR3 consists of 15 residues. CDR3 loop: CASSLFGKPAGELFF. In nucleotides, the CDR3 is TGCGCCAGCAGCTTGTTCGGGAAACCGGCGGGGGAGCTGTTTTTT. Full variable domain (missing parts from reference TRBV5-1 and TRBJ2-2): KAGVTQTPRYLIKTRGQQVTLSCSPISGHRSVSWYQQTPGQGLQFLFEYFSETQRNKGNFPGRFSGRQFSNSRSEMNVSTLELGDSALYLCASSLFGKPAGELFFGEGSRLTVL.

The chain links TRBV7-9 to TRBJ2-1, with 8 bases identical to TRBD2. The CDR3 runs 15 residues. Trimming cost V 1 base and J 6 bases; bases outside gene matches: 5. CDR1 SEHNR and CDR2 FQNEAQ come from the germline V gene (reference sequence). The CDR3 coding sequence is TGTGCCAGCAGCTTAGTGAGTAGCGGGATCAATGAGCAGTTCTTC. Translated: CASSLVSSGINEQFF.

This clonotype was seen a few times. The chain combines TRBV25-1 with TRBJ2-1; 13 bases agree with TRBD2. Germline-derived CDR1 and CDR2 are MGHDK and SYGVNS. Trimming cost V 5 bases and J 4 bases; bases outside gene matches: 8. The CDR3 runs to 17 residues. In nucleotides, the CDR3 is TGTGCCAGCAGTCAAGGACTAGCGGGAGTGGGGTACAATGAGCAGTTCTTC. It specifies CASSQGLAGVGYNEQFF.

The CDR3 DNA sequence: TGTGCCACCAGCAGAGGGGGGAGCCTCATCGAGCAGTACTTC. Encoded protein: CATSRGGSLIEQYF. V is TRBV15 and J is TRBJ2-7, with D possibly being TRBD1 or TRBD2 (5 bases each). V was trimmed by 1 base and J by 6 bases, leaving 13 bases between them. Germline loops: CDR1 LNHNV, CDR2 YYDKDF (reference sequence). This CDR3 has 14 residues.

This clonotype was seen only a few times. The V gene is TRBV28, the J gene TRBJ1-6; D remains ambiguous. Germline lookup yields CDR1 MDHEN and CDR2 SYDVKM. This CDR3 is 14 amino acids long. The germline V and J ends were trimmed by 3 bases and 4 bases, with 7 bases remaining between them. CDR3 loop: CASSLPEYNSPLHF. The CDR3 region has the DNA TGTGCCAGCAGTTTGCCCGAGTATAATTCACCCCTCCACTTT.

This clonotype was seen only a few times. The CDR3 DNA is TGCAGCGTGCAGGGGACCGGGGAGCTGTTTTTT. It codes for CSVQGTGELFF. The genes are TRBV29-1 and TRBJ2-2; a possible D gene is TRBD1 (6 bases). The CDR3 runs 11 residues. CDR1 and CDR2 from the germline V gene are SQVTM and ANQGSEA. V was cut by 6 bases and J by 5 bases, with 7 bases left in between.

CDR3 coding DNA: TGTGCCAGCTTGGGTTCGACAGGGGGTCGCTACGAGCAGTACTTC. Translation: CASLGSTGGRYEQYF. The chain joins TRBV28 to TRBJ2-7, with 9 bases lining up with TRBD1. Losses at the gene ends were 8 bases for V and 3 bases for J; bases not matched to a gene: 11. Germline V gene data show CDR1 as MDHEN and CDR2 as SYDVKM. The CDR3 runs to 15 residues.

This clonotype showed up just a few times. CDR3 region: CASSPETYEQYF. In nucleotides, the CDR3 is TGTGCCAGCAGTCCCGAGACCTACGAGCAGTACTTC. The gene calls are TRBV12-3 or TRBV12-4 and TRBJ2-7; no clear D. The CDR3 spans 12 residues. The V and J ends lost 5 bases and 2 bases respectively, with 7 bases between them.

This clonotype was counted a few times. The chain links TRBV14 to TRBJ2-7; D not certain. V was clipped by 5 bases and J by 4 bases, with 12 bases between them. CDR3 length: 13 amino acids. CDR1 is SGHDN, CDR2 FVKESK, per germline. Here the CDR3 reads CASSGGFVYEQYF. The CDR3 region has the DNA TGTGCCAGCAGCGGCGGTTTTGTGTACGAGCAGTACTTC.

The genes are TRBV6-2 or TRBV6-3 and TRBJ2-4; D tentatively reads TRBD1 or TRBD2 (5 bases each). CDR3 length: 13 residues. With 2 bases removed from V and 8 bases from J, the gap between germline ends came to 10 bases. Germline CDR1 reads MNHEY; CDR2 reads SVGEGT. This CDR3 is CASSYEQGDIQYF. CDR3 coding DNA: TGTGCCAGCAGTTACGAGCAGGGAGACATTCAGTACTTC.